Listed below are T cell receptor beta chains from one sample, sequenced in a study of blood T cell repertoires in COVID-19. TCRdb keeps only in-frame clones here, not all; method: immunoSEQ multiplex PCR. Among fewer than 200,000 clones listed, roughly 81% were seen once. Source material: peripheral blood. These receptors came from a woman at least 80 years old with COVID-19, enrolled during active disease. CDR3s include the opening cysteine and the closing phenylalanine or tryptophan. The D gene is left open where the match is weak. Clone size appears in some rows only: once, few, many, or a class for an expanded clone.

j_call: TRBJ1-4; clone_size: once; v_call: TRBV3-1/TRBV3-2; d_call: TRBD1; cdr3_nt: TGTGGCCGGCGGGGTCACAGGGGGCGATTTAAGGGGGAGGCGAAACTGTTTTTT; cdr3_aa: CGRRGHRGRFKGEAKLFF
j_call: TRBJ1-1; clone_size: -; v_call: TRBV10-3; d_call: -; cdr3_nt: TGTGCCATCAGTGGTTGGCAGGCTGGGGAAGCTTTCTTT; cdr3_aa: CAISGWQAGEAFF
j_call: TRBJ2-7; clone_size: -; v_call: TRBV7-8; d_call: -; cdr3_nt: TGTGCCAGCAGCGTGCCGGTAGGGGGGGGAGAGCAGTACTTC; cdr3_aa: CASSVPVGGGEQYF
j_call: TRBJ2-5; clone_size: -; v_call: TRBV6-2/TRBV6-3; d_call: TRBD2; cdr3_nt: TGTGCCAGCAGTCCCTGGGGGGGACAAGAGACCCAGTACTTC; cdr3_aa: CASSPWGGQETQYF
j_call: TRBJ1-6; clone_size: -; v_call: TRBV6-5; d_call: TRBD1; cdr3_nt: TGTGCCAGCAGCACCGGACAGGGAGGCGGATCACCCCTCCACTTT; cdr3_aa: CASSTGQGGGSPLHF
j_call: TRBJ1-5; clone_size: -; v_call: TRBV21-1; d_call: -; cdr3_nt: TGTGCCAGCAGCACCCCCGGGACAGGGTTTGGTCAGCCCCAGCATTTT; cdr3_aa: CASSTPGTGFGQPQHF
j_call: TRBJ1-4; clone_size: -; v_call: TRBV5-1; d_call: -; cdr3_nt: TGCGCCAGCAGCTACGGAGGGGCAACTAATGAAAAACTGTTTTTT; cdr3_aa: CASSYGGATNEKLFF
j_call: TRBJ1-1; clone_size: once; v_call: TRBV15; d_call: TRBD1; cdr3_nt: TGTGCCACCAGCAGAGATGGGGGACAGGGACCTTTCTTT; cdr3_aa: CATSRDGGQGPFF
j_call: TRBJ2-3; clone_size: -; v_call: TRBV27; d_call: TRBD2; cdr3_nt: TGTGCCAGCAGTTTTAGCGGGAGGAGTACAGATACGCAGTATTTT; cdr3_aa: CASSFSGRSTDTQYF
j_call: TRBJ2-3; clone_size: -; v_call: TRBV5-1; d_call: -; cdr3_nt: TGCGCCAGCAGCTTCAATACAGAACCGCATACGCAGTATTTT; cdr3_aa: CASSFNTEPHTQYF
j_call: TRBJ2-6; clone_size: -; v_call: TRBV7-2; d_call: -; cdr3_nt: TGTGCCAGCAGCCCGACAAACTCTGGGGCCAACGTCCTGACTTTC; cdr3_aa: CASSPTNSGANVLTF
j_call: TRBJ1-2; clone_size: -; v_call: TRBV5-1; d_call: TRBD1; cdr3_nt: TGCGCCAGCAGCTGGGACAGGGGCATCTATGGCTACACCTTC; cdr3_aa: CASSWDRGIYGYTF
j_call: TRBJ2-1; clone_size: -; v_call: TRBV5-4; d_call: TRBD2; cdr3_nt: TGTGCCAGCAGAACGGGACTAGCGGCGACCGAGCAGTTCTTC; cdr3_aa: CASRTGLAATEQFF
j_call: TRBJ1-3; clone_size: -; v_call: TRBV24-1; d_call: -; cdr3_nt: TGTGCCACCAGTGATTCCACAGGGAACCCGACTGGAAACACCATATATTTT; cdr3_aa: CATSDSTGNPTGNTIYF
j_call: TRBJ2-5; clone_size: -; v_call: TRBV29-1; d_call: TRBD2; cdr3_nt: TGCAGCGTTGTGCGGGGGAGGGGAGAGACCCAGTACTTC; cdr3_aa: CSVVRGRGETQYF